This record looks at one TCR beta chain sequence and its context. What this receptor recognizes is not known. The input lacks base qualities; no much larger clone sits a single base away. This sample is drawn from a study of shared clonotypes between healthy human individuals (dated by TCRdb to the early 2020s). Regarding the study in general: Two women and three men aged 18 to 49 years were included in the cohort. To increase sequencing depth and limit assay-specific biases, different laboratories used diverse techniques to prepare libraries and sequence TCR repertoires. Between about 0.8 and 9 billion PBMCs per donor were obtained by leukapheresis. To estimate repertoire size and how much clonotypes are shared between individuals, the study performed deep sequencing of blood TCR repertoires from a few healthy adults. For each donor, three plates each were used for CD4 naive and CD4 memory, two plates were used for CD8 naive, and one plate was used for CD8 memory. The paper as a whole reports these results and caveats: Pairwise subsampling indicated that sequencing depth was expected to affect the degree of clonotype sharing among donors. Sampling was restricted to blood, and TCR repertoires in tissue are likely to differ from TCR repertoires in blood. Compared with non-shared clonotypes, clonotypes shared by all four sorted-subset donors had higher generation probabilities. Incomplete sequencing was indicated by rarefaction of sorted-subset datasets, despite the large sequencing depth. About 4.5% of naive CD4, 3.5% of naive CD8, approximately 2.2% of memory CD4, and 0.35% to 0.5% of memory CD8 clonotypes were shared across a handful of donors. Because the study included only a small number of donors, the genetic and exposure-history diversity represented was limited. Estimated clonotype richness was generally larger for naive than for memory subsets.

CD8 naive samples were obtained by positive selection for CCR7 among CD45RO-negative cells, yielding a CD45RA+CCR7+ population from which TemRA cells were excluded. Healthy HIV-negative adults with no recently reported acute infections or vaccinations were included as donors. Every donor was a Caucasian adult living in Nashville, Tennessee, USA. Blood was obtained by leukapheresis, after which PBMCs were separated by Ficoll-Histopaque density gradient centrifugation and cryopreserved in liquid nitrogen vapor phase. Analytical flow cytometry was used to check the purity and quantity of each magnetically sorted T cell population. From each sorted fraction, genomic DNA was isolated and quantified by UV absorbance on a Nanodrop 2000c. From the cysteine through the phenylalanine, the CDR3 covers 18 amino acids. Solely the CDR3 DNA is kept, with 54 bases framed from the first base. From a lookup of the germline V gene (reference sequence), CDR1 and CDR2 are MNHEY and SMNVEV. V has 5 bases trimmed and J has 1 base trimmed; junction bases matching no gene number 15.

Using the deep immunoSEQ assay, multiplex PCR amplified TCR CDR3 regions from genomic DNA. Extracted genomic DNA from each cell subset was distributed evenly across all wells of several immunoSEQ 96-well plates, and each plate was treated as a replicate. For sorted subsets, 150 to 250 ng of genomic DNA, equivalent to 25,000 to 35,000 T cell genomes, went into each replicate PCR. The purified libraries were quantified using a Qubit 3.0 fluorometer, sized with a Bioanalyzer 2100, and then quantified again using the KAPA Library Quantification kit. Every immunoSEQ 96-well plate was sequenced on a separate single-read 150-cycle Illumina NextSeq 550 flow cell. Regarding the original processing steps: Because the immunoSEQ output included only junctional sequences and no quality scores, the filtering could not be the same as the filtering used for full-length reads. To assign V/J genes and CDR3, sequences were annotated against IMGT germline references using PyIR, a Python wrapper for IgBLAST v1.9. Reads were filtered out if the reads had weak V/J assignments (E-value above 1e-6), no CDR3, stop codons, out-of-frame junctions, or ambiguous translated residues. V3J clonotypes were defined as sequences sharing an identical inferred V gene, J gene, and CDR3 amino acid sequence. The percentage overlap between two repertoires was calculated by dividing the number of shared unique clonotypes by the size of the smaller repertoire. Richness of each repertoire was evaluated using RTK rarefaction, the Chao1 estimator, and Recon v2.1 estimates of unobserved clonotypes. Generation probabilities for all TCRbeta clonotypes obtained by the gDNA method from a handful of donors were computed using OLGA. As stored in TCRdb, this immuneACCESS dataset retains in-frame rearrangements with V and J assigned. A fraction of the clones does not appear; measured against another copy, unresolved V genes explain less than half of the discrepancy, and the remainder lacks a known reason. V and J calls and clone size are given by that table; D and trimming were obtained from the DNA. Here the sample has roughly 770,000 clones; about 97% occur a single time. The ten largest clones represent less than 0.25% of the sample.

The V and J segments used are TRBV27 and TRBJ1-1, and 8 junction bases match TRBD1. Sequenced input: naive CD8+ T cells sorted from blood. In light of the paper, this sample's cell subset or site label describes: CD45RA+CCR7+. The sequence derives from a man aged 25 to 40 in good health. In nucleotide form, the sequence is TGTGCCAGCAGTCCGCCCTGGGGACAGGTCTTCAAGAACACTGAAGCTTTCTTT. Its amino acids are CASSPPWGQVFKNTEAFF.